This passage covers 3 T cell receptor beta chains from one sample sequenced in a study of shared clonotypes between healthy human individuals. Using immunoSEQ multiplex PCR, the repertoire was profiled, and TCRdb retains in-frame clones only, with some absent. The sample carries about 320,000 clones, around 87% recorded once. The sequencing input was memory CD8+ T cells sorted from blood. Subset indicated: CD45RO+ cells pooled with CCR7-negative TemRA cells. Receptors originate from a young man in good health.

The CDR3 bases are TGCGCCAGCAGCGGGAGGGTTACCTACAATGAGCAGTTCTTC. Its protein is CASSGRVTYNEQFF. The rearrangement uses TRBV4-1 and TRBJ2-1; 7 bases fit TRBD2. V was pared by 5 bases and J by 2 bases, with 3 bases of the junction left unmatched. The CDR3 sequence is 14 residues long. Per the germline V gene, CDR1 is MGHRA and CDR2 is YSYEKL.

V is TRBV5-1 and J is TRBJ2-7; D perhaps matches TRBD1 (5 bases). This CDR3 is built from 14 residues. V was pared by 4 bases and J by 2 bases, with 13 bases between. The germline V gene encodes CDR1 SGHRS and CDR2 YFSETQ. CDR3: CASSHADSPYEQYF. CDR3 in DNA: TGCGCCAGCAGCCACGCCGACAGTCCCTACGAGCAGTACTTC.

The chain uses TRBV9 and TRBJ2-4, with D perhaps matching TRBD1 or TRBD2 (5 bases each). Germline CDR1 is SGDLS and CDR2 is YYNGEE. CDR3 length: 17 residues. Trimming cost V 3 bases and J 1 base, with 17 bases left between them. The DNA of the CDR3 is TGTGCCAGCAGCGCCCCCCTAGGGGACCCGGCCAAAAACATTCAGTACTTC. Translated: CASSAPLGDPAKNIQYF. Full variable domain (outside the CDR3, taken from reference TRBV9 and TRBJ2-4): DSGVTQTPKHLITATGQRVTLRCSPRSGDLSVYWYQQSLDQGLQFLIQYYNGEERAKGNILERFSAQQFPDLHSELNLSSLELGDSALYFCASSAPLGDPAKNIQYFGAGTRLSVL.